Included here is one T cell receptor beta chain sequence, with context. V was clipped by 4 bases and J by 5 bases, with 11 bases between them. From germline, CDR1 is SQVTM and CDR2 ANQGSEA. The CDR3 covers 12 residues. These data originate in a study of CD8 T cells in Susac syndrome. RNA totalling roughly 0.45 to 1 ug underwent reverse transcription with random hexamers. TCRdb fed the immunoSEQ multiplex PCR reads into MiXCR, producing one record per CDR3 protein. Of roughly 200,000 distinct CDR3 sequences in the sample, around 96% were seen once. Sequenced: CD4+ T cells from PBMCs. The chain has TRBV29-1 and TRBJ2-5; perhaps TRBD1 as D (6 bases). The TCR sequence derives from a human donor in good health. This CDR3 is CSVVPGDETQYF. Written as DNA, the CDR3 is TGCAGCGTTGTTCCAGGGGACGAGACCCAGTACTTC.